This T cell receptor (beta chain) was recorded in a study of T cell responses to AZD1222 COVID-19 vaccine. General study points: Of the AZD1222 recipients, only 5 or 6 were seropositive at baseline.

This table comes from immunoSEQ multiplex PCR, and its TCRdb copy is limited to in-frame clones, with some not included. The top ten clones hold 16% of a sample with about 100,000 clones, about 90% of them seen once. About this clone itself: Its antigen is not known.

Sequencing used peripheral blood, obtained on day 0 of AZD1222 vaccination. The clonotype comes from an adult in good health.

The DNA for the CDR3 is TGTGCCAGCAGCCCGAGACACGAAGAGACCCAGTACTTC. It codes for CASSPRHEETQYF. The chain carries TRBV12-3 or TRBV12-4 and TRBJ2-5; no clear D. V was pared by 6 bases and J by 3 bases, with 11 bases between. The CDR3 is 13 amino acids.